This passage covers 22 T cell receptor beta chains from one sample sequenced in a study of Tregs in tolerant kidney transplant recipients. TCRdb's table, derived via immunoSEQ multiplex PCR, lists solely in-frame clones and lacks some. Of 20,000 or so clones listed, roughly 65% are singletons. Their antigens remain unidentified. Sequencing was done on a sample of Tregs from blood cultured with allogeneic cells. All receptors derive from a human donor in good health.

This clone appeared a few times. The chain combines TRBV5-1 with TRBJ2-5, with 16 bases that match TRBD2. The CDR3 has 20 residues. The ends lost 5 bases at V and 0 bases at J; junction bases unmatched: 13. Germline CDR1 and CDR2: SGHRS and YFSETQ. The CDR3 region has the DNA TGCGCCAGCAGTTCGGGACTAGCGGGAGGGCCCGGTCGGTACCAAGAGACCCAGTACTTC. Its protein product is CASSSGLAGGPGRYQETQYF.

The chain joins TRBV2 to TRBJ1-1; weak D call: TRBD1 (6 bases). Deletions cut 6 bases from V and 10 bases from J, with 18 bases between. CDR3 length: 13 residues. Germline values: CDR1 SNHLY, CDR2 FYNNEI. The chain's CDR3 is CASRDIRGIPAFF. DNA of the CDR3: TGTGCCAGCAGGGATATTAGGGGGATCCCAGCTTTCTTT.

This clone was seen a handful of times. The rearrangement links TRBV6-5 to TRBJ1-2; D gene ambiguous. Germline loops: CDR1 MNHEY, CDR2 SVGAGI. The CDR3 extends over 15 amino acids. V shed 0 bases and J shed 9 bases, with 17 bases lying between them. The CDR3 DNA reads TGTGCCAGCAGTTACTCGATACGGGGATTGATGAGCTACACCTTC. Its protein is CASSYSIRGLMSYTF.

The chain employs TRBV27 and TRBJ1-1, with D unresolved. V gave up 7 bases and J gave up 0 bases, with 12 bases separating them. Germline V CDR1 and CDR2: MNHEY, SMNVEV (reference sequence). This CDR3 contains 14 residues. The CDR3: CASTSGRLNTEAFF. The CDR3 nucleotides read TGTGCCAGCACCTCGGGCCGCCTGAACACTGAAGCTTTCTTT.

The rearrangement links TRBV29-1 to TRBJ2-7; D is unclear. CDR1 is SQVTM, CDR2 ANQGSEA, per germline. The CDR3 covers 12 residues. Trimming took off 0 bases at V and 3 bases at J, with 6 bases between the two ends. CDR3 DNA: TGCAGCGTTGAAGAGGGCAGCTACGAGCAGTACTTC. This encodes CSVEEGSYEQYF.

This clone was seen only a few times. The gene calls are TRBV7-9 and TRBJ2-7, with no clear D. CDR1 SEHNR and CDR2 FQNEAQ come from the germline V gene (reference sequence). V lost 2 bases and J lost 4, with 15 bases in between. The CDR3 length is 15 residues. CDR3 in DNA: TGTGCCAGCAGCTTACACGGACGGACCGCTTACGAGCAGTACTTC. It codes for CASSLHGRTAYEQYF.

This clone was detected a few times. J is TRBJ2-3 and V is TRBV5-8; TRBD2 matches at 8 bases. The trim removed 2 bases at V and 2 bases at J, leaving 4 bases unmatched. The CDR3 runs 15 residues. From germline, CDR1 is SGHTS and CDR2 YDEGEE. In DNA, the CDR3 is TGTGCCAGCAGCTTTTTAGCGGGACCCACAGATACGCAGTATTTT. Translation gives CASSFLAGPTDTQYF.

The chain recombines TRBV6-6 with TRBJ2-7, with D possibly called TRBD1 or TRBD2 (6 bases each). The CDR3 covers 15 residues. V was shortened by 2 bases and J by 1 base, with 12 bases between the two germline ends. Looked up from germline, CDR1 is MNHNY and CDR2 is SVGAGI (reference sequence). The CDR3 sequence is CASSYEGGLSYEQYF. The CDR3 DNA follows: TGTGCCAGCAGTTACGAGGGGGGACTGTCCTACGAGCAGTACTTC.

CDR3 bases: TGTGCCAGCAGTTTAAGACAGATGAACACTGAAGCTTTCTTT. This gives the protein CASSLRQMNTEAFF. V usage is TRBV27 and J usage is TRBJ1-1; D may be TRBD1 (5 bases). V lost 2 bases to trimming and J lost 0 bases, with 7 bases between them. Germline V gene sequence: CDR1 MNHEY, CDR2 SMNVEV (reference sequence). The CDR3 covers 14 residues.

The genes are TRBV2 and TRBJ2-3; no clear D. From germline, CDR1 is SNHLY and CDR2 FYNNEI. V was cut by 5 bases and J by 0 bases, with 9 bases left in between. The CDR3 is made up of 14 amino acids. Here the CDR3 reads CASSFTSSTDTQYF. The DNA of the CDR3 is TGTGCCAGCAGTTTCACTTCGAGCACAGATACGCAGTATTTT. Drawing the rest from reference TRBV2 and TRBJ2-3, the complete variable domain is EPEVTQTPSHQVTQMGQEVILRCVPISNHLYFYWYRQILGQKVEFLVSFYNNEISEKSEIFDDQFSVERPDGSNFTLKIRSTKLEDSAMYFCASSFTSSTDTQYFGPGTRLTVL.

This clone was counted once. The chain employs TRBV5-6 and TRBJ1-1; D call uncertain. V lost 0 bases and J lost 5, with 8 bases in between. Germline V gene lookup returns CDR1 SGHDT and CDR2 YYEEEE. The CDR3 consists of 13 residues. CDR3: CASSLGLWTEAFF. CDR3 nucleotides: TGTGCCAGCAGCTTGGGTCTGTGGACTGAAGCTTTCTTT.

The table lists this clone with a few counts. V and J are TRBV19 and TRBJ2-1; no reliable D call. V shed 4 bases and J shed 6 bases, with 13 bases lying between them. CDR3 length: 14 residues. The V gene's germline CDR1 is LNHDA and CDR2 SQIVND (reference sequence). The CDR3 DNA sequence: TGTGCCAGTAGTACCATTCGGTCCGCCAATGAGCAGTTCTTC. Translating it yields CASSTIRSANEQFF.

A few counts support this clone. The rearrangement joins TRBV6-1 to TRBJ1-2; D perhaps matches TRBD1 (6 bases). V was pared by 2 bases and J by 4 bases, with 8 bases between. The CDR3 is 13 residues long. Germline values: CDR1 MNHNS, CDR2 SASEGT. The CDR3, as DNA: TGTGCCAGCAGTGAACAGGGGTTCTATGGCTACACCTTC. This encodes CASSEQGFYGYTF.

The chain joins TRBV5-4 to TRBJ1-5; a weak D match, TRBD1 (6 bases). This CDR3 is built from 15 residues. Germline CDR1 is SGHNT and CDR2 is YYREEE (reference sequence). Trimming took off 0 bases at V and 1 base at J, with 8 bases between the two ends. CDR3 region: CASSLGGLSNQPQHF. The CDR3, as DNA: TGTGCCAGCAGCTTGGGGGGGCTCAGCAATCAGCCCCAGCATTTT.

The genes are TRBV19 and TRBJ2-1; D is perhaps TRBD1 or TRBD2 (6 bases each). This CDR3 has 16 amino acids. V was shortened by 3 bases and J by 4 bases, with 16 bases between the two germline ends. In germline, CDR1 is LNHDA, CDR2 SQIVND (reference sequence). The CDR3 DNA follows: TGTGCCAGTAGTATCGGGGGCGCTTGGTATTACAATGAGCAGTTCTTC. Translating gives CASSIGGAWYYNEQFF.

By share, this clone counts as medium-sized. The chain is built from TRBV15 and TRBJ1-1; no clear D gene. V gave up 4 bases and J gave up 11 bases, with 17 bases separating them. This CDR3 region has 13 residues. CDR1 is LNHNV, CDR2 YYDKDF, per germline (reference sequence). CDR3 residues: CATSTQRARMAFF. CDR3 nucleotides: TGTGCCACCAGCACCCAGAGGGCCAGGATGGCTTTCTTT.

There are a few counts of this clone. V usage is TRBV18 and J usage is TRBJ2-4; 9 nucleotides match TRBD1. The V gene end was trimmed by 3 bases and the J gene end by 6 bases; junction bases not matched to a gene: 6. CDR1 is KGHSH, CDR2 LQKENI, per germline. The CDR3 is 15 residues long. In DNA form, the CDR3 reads TGTGCCAGCTCACCCGAGGACAGGGGAACAAACATTCAGTACTTC. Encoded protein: CASSPEDRGTNIQYF.

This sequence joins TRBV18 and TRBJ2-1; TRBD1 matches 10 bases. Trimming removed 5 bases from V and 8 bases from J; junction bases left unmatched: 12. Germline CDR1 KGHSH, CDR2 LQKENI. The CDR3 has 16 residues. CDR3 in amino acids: CASSEQNRDRGDEQFF. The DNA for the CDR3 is TGTGCCAGCTCAGAACAAAACCGGGACAGGGGAGATGAGCAGTTCTTC.

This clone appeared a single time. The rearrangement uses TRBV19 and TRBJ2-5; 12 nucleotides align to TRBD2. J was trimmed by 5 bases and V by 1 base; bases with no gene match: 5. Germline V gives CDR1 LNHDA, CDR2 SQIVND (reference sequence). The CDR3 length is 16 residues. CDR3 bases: TGTGCCAGTAGTATAGGTGGACTAGCGGGACGGGAGACCCAGTACTTC. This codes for CASSIGGLAGRETQYF.

The CDR3 DNA follows: TGCGCCAGCCAACTACCGGGACTAGGGGGCGATGAGCAGTTCTTC. Amino acids: CASQLPGLGGDEQFF. This chain uses TRBV5-1 with TRBJ2-1; D is possibly TRBD2 (8 bases). Germline values: CDR1 SGHRS, CDR2 YFSETQ. Deletions cut 7 bases from V and 8 bases from J, with 22 bases between. The CDR3 has 15 residues.

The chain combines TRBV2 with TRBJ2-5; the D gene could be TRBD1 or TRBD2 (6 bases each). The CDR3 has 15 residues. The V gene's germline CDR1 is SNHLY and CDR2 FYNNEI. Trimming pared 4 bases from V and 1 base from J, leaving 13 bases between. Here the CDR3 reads CASSVLRGPQETQYF. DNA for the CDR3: TGTGCCAGCAGTGTTCTCCGGGGGCCCCAAGAGACCCAGTACTTC.

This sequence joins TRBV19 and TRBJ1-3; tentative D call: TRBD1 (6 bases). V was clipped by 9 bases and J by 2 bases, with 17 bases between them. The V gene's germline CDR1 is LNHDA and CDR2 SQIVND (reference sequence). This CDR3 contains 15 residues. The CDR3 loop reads CASNRPRTAGNTIYF. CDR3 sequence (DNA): TGTGCCAGCAACCGACCCCGGACAGCTGGAAACACCATATATTTT.